Sequencing of this T cell receptor beta chain was carried out in a study of graft-versus-host responses after intestinal transplantation. Study-level findings and limits: GvH clones surfaced in recipient marrow, some emerging earlier in ileum or blood.

TCRdb's copy holds only in-frame clones and misses some; the assay was immunoSEQ multiplex PCR. The data show over 850 clones, with 80% seen just once and 6.5% to 10% held by the top ten. Germline CDR1 MNHGY, CDR2 SAAAGT. The CDR3 is made up of 14 amino acids. Lamina propria and intraepithelial lymphocytes were released by processing graft tissue. This clone was observed a few times. What it binds is not known. One junction end does not reproduce the germline sequence, and a read error may be involved. The sequence derives from a human patient who received an intestinal transplant, so some T cells may come from the graft donor. The sequencing used ileum tissue, collected 7 days after intestinal transplantation. The chain has TRBV6-8 and TRBJ1-5; tentatively, D is TRBD1 (5 bases). CDR3 sequence reads: CASSNSGTPGGQHF. The CDR3 DNA is TGTGCCAGCAGTAACTCCGGGACCCCAGGAGGCCAGCATTTT.